The entry below describes one T cell receptor (beta chain). V was cut by 5 bases and J by 0 bases, with 16 bases left in between. CDR3 length: 16 residues. CDR1 and CDR2 from the germline V gene are LGHDT and YNNKEL (reference sequence). TCRdb keeps only in-frame clones here, not all; method: immunoSEQ multiplex PCR. This sample yields approximately 250,000 clones, of which about nine tenths are seen a single time; around 0.9% belongs to the top ten. The data stem from a study of blood T cell repertoires in COVID-19. The wider study: Italy, Spain and the United States were the sources of the convalescent and acute COVID-19 samples.

This sequence originates from a man younger than 45 with COVID-19, enrolled during active disease. The chain links TRBV3-1 (or the pseudogene TRBV3-2) to TRBJ2-5; D is possibly TRBD1 (5 bases). The source material was peripheral blood. The CDR3 sequence is CASSKAVVGDQETQYF. The CDR3 DNA is TGTGCCAGCAGCAAGGCTGTGGTAGGGGACCAAGAGACCCAGTACTTC.